This TCR beta chain was recovered during a study of blood T cell repertoires in COVID-19. Whole-study context: T cells, B-cell-depleted T cells, or PBMCs provided the cDNA or gDNA that served as material.

In the authors' workflow: The authors estimated nucleated cell counts from reference gene primer amplification. Only in-frame clones appear in the TCRdb table, and some are missing; sequencing was by immunoSEQ multiplex PCR. V, J and clone size were drawn from that table, and D and trimming were deduced from the DNA. In the table there are 200,000 to 250,000 clones, 84% of which are singletons. Germline assignment: CDR1 MNHEY and CDR2 SVGAGI. CDR3 length equals 15 residues. Trimming at V came to 5 bases and at J to 0 bases, leaving 7 bases not matched to a gene. Seattle patients were enrolled during active infection and followed longitudinally.

This sequence joins TRBV6-5 and TRBJ2-7; TRBD2 matches 7 bases. What was sequenced was peripheral blood. This TCR was recovered from a woman of 80 years or more with COVID-19, enrolled during active disease. The chain's CDR3 is CASSTSGVSSYEQYF. CDR3 nucleotides: TGTGCCAGCAGTACCAGCGGGGTTAGCTCCTACGAGCAGTACTTC.